This T cell receptor beta chain is drawn from a study of Graves' ophthalmopathy and Graves' hyperthyroidism. Researchers took RNA transcripts and amplified TCR beta CDR3 regions from them. The workflow started with a first-round RT-PCR run with HTBI primers and then moved on to a second-round multiplex PCR. TCRdb reprocessed the multiplex PCR reads via MiXCR and lists one record per CDR3 protein. The sample holds under 400,000 distinct CDR3 sequences, roughly 15% seen once. At least ten counts were recorded for this clonotype. The antigen is not known. The study, taken as a whole, reports: A classifier, a 13-signature model, separated ophthalmopathy from stable hyperthyroidism with more than 85% sensitivity and around 80% specificity.

Trimming stripped 3 bases from V and 0 bases from J, with 8 bases between. This CDR3 has 14 amino acids. Germline CDR1 and CDR2: KGHSH and LQKENI. The sample comprised peripheral blood. V gene TRBV18 combines with J gene TRBJ1-1, with D possibly matching TRBD1 (6 bases). This sequence was found in an adult man with Graves' ophthalmopathy. The CDR3 sequence is CASSPDSVNTEAFF. The CDR3 DNA follows: TGTGCCAGCTCACCGGACAGTGTGAACACTGAAGCTTTCTTT.